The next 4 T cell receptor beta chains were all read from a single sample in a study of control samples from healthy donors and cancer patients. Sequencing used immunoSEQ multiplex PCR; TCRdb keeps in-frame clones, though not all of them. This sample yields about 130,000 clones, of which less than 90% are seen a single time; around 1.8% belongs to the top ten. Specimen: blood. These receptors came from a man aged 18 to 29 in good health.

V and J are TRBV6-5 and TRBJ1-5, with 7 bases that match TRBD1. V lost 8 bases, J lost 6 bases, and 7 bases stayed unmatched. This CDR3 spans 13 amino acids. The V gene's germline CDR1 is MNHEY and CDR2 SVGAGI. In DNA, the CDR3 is TGTGCCAGCGTCGGAGGGGGCTTTCAGCCCCAGCATTTT. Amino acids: CASVGGGFQPQHF.

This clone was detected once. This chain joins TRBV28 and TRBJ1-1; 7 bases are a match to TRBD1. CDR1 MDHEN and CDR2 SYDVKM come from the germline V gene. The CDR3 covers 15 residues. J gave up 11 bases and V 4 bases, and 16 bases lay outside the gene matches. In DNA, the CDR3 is TGTGCCAGCAGTTCCCAAAACCATATGACAGGGATTGCTTTCTTT. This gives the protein CASSSQNHMTGIAFF.

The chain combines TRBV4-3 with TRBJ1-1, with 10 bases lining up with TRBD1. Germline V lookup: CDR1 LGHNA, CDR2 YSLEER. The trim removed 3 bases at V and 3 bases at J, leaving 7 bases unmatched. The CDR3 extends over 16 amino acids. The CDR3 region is CASSQGQGSEYTEAFF. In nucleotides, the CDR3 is TGCGCCAGCAGCCAGGGACAGGGGTCTGAGTACACTGAAGCTTTCTTT.

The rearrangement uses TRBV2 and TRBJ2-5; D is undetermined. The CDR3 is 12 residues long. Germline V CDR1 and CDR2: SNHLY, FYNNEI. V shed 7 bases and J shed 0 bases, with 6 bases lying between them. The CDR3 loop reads CASNRYQETQYF. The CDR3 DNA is TGTGCCAGCAATCGGTACCAAGAGACCCAGTACTTC.